Listed here is a single T cell receptor beta chain. Germline loops: CDR1 SGHDT, CDR2 YYEEEE. V was trimmed by 4 bases and J by 7 bases, leaving 11 bases between them. The CDR3 runs 12 residues. The sample is drawn from a study of T cells in Graves' hyperthyroidism and ophthalmopathy. Researchers amplified the TCR beta CDR3 regions from RNA transcripts. A first-round RT-PCR of the TCR CDR3 used the HTBI primer set. MiXCR was run by TCRdb on the multiplex PCR reads, yielding one entry per CDR3 protein. In the table there are 280,000 or so distinct CDR3 sequences, approximately 26% of which are singletons. Pregnant or lactating patients were excluded, as were those with uncontrolled infection or other autoimmune disease. The blood sample dates from first hyperthyroidism diagnosis, preceding any ophthalmopathy symptoms.

The origin of this receptor is a man in his forties or fifties with Graves' hyperthyroidism that later progressed to Graves' ophthalmopathy. Sequencing input: blood. This chain connects TRBV5-6 to TRBJ2-5; weak D call: TRBD1 (6 bases). The chain's CDR3 is CASSEEGGTQYF. In DNA form, the CDR3 reads TGTGCCAGCAGCGAAGAAGGGGGGACCCAGTACTTC.